The T cell receptor (beta chain) described here comes from a study of shared clonotypes between healthy human individuals. General study findings and limits: The study sampled only blood, and tissue repertoires likely differ. When naive CD4 clonotypes were compared across a few donors, approximately 5% were shared.

Some clones are missing from TCRdb's copy, which holds only in-frame ones; the method was immunoSEQ multiplex PCR. The sample comprises some 2,400,000 clones, about 94% of which are singletons, and roughly 0.13% rests with the top ten. CDR3 length: 13 residues. Germline V gene lookup returns CDR1 MNHNS and CDR2 SASEGT. Between the trimmed V and J ends, which lost 10 bases and 5 bases, there was a span of 14 bases. This clone is a singleton in its sample. Antigen: not known. The TCR comes from a man aged 18 to 35 in good health. The specimen sequenced was naive CD4+ T cells sorted from blood. This sample's subset: CD45RA+ positively selected. The chain has TRBV6-1 and TRBJ2-2; D is possibly TRBD1 (6 bases). The chain's CDR3 is CATRGQTTGELFF. The CDR3 bases are TGTGCCACCAGGGGCCAGACAACCGGGGAGCTGTTTTTT.